Detailed here is one T cell receptor beta chain. As yet, its antigen is unknown. Healthy bone marrow donors made up the cohort. These data are taken from a study of cytomegalovirus exposure and HLA in healthy donors. The PCR employed 60 Vbeta primers together with 13 Jbeta primers. Per the authors' pipeline: Roughly 83 million unique TCR beta chains, roughly 11 million of them shared, were counted by a later analysis. Assay used: immunoSEQ multiplex PCR; TCRdb lists only in-frame clones, some missing. V, J and clone size are those of that table, while D and trimming were read from the DNA. The sample holds about 210,000 clones, 82% seen once. The CDR3 runs 20 residues. The germline CDR1 and CDR2 sequences are GTSNPN and SVGIG (reference sequence). The V gene lost 0 bases and the J gene lost 3 bases, with 26 bases spanning the gap. Study-wide results and caveats: Reportedly, TCR beta sequences accurately predicted HLA-A and HLA-B alleles in most subjects.

J is TRBJ1-4 and V is TRBV30; tentatively, D is TRBD1 (6 bases). Specimen: PBMCs. This clonotype was sampled from a man between 40 and 49 years old in good health and CMV-seropositive. This CDR3 reads CAWSVRRRTVPKGANEKLFF. CDR3 DNA: TGTGCCTGGAGTGTAAGAAGAAGGACAGTGCCAAAGGGGGCTAATGAAAAACTGTTTTTT. Full variable domain (remainder filled in from reference TRBV30 and TRBJ1-4): SQTIHQWPATLVQPVGSPLSLECTVEGTSNPNLYWYRQAAGRGLQLLFYSVGIGQISSEVPQNLSASRPQDRQFILSSKKLLLSDSGFYLCAWSVRRRTVPKGANEKLFFGSGTQLSVL.